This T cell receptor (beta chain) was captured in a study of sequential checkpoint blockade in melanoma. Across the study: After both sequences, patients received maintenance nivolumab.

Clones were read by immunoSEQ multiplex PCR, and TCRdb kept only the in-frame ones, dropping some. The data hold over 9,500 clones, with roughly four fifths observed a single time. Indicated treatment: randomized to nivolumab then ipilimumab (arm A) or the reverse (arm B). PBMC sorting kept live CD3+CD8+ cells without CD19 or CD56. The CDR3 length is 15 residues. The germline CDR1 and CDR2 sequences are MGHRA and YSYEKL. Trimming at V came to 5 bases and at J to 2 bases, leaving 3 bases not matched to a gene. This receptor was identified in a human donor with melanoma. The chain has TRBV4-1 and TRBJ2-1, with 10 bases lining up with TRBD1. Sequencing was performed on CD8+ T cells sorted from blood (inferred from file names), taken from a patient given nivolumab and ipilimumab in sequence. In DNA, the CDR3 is TGCGCCAGCAGCGTCGGGACAGGGGCCTACAATGAGCAGTTCTTC. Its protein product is CASSVGTGAYNEQFF.